These T cell receptor beta chains were read from a single sample in a study of blood T cell repertoires in COVID-19. Using immunoSEQ multiplex PCR, the repertoire was profiled, and TCRdb retains in-frame clones only, with some absent. The sample has around 340,000 clones; around 80% are singletons. What was sequenced was peripheral blood. Source of these receptors: a man younger than 45 with active or convalescent COVID-19. Both conserved end residues are part of each CDR3. The order of the fields is CDR3 length, J gene, clone size, V gene, D gene, CDR3 protein, CDR3 DNA. The D gene is left open where the match is weak. The size entry is marked missing in some rows and otherwise reads once, few, many or a size class.

cdr3_length: 12
j_call: TRBJ1-1
clone_size: NA
v_call: TRBV30
d_call: TRBD1
cdr3_aa: CAWADRVTEAFF
cdr3_nt: TGTGCCTGGGCGGACAGGGTTACTGAAGCTTTCTTT

cdr3_length: 14
j_call: TRBJ2-7
clone_size: NA
v_call: TRBV6-2/TRBV6-3
d_call: TRBD1
cdr3_aa: CASSYGTGGYEQYF
cdr3_nt: TGTGCCAGCAGTTACGGGACAGGGGGTTACGAGCAGTACTTC

cdr3_length: 16
j_call: TRBJ2-2
clone_size: NA
v_call: TRBV5-4
d_call: NA
cdr3_aa: CASSLEVASNTGELFF
cdr3_nt: TGTGCCAGCAGCTTGGAAGTAGCGTCGAACACCGGGGAGCTGTTTTTT

cdr3_length: 17
j_call: TRBJ2-3
clone_size: NA
v_call: TRBV21-1
d_call: NA
cdr3_aa: CALGKRERSWSTDTQYF
cdr3_nt: TGTGCACTCGGGAAGAGGGAGCGGAGCTGGAGCACAGATACGCAGTATTTT

cdr3_length: 14
j_call: TRBJ2-5
clone_size: NA
v_call: TRBV5-4
d_call: NA
cdr3_aa: CASSSNGGLETQYF
cdr3_nt: TGTGCCAGCAGCAGCAACGGAGGCCTGGAGACCCAGTACTTC

cdr3_length: 16
j_call: TRBJ2-2
clone_size: once
v_call: TRBV5-4
d_call: NA
cdr3_aa: CASSLGGGTNTGELFF
cdr3_nt: TGTGCCAGCAGCTTGGGCGGGGGCACGAACACCGGGGAGCTGTTTTTT

cdr3_length: 15
j_call: TRBJ2-6
clone_size: NA
v_call: TRBV9
d_call: NA
cdr3_aa: CASSVVSSGANVLTF
cdr3_nt: TGTGCCAGCAGCGTAGTTAGCTCTGGGGCCAACGTCCTGACTTTC

cdr3_length: 14
j_call: TRBJ1-5
clone_size: NA
v_call: TRBV19
d_call: TRBD1
cdr3_aa: CATTGTGGNQPQHF
cdr3_nt: TGTGCCACCACGGGGACAGGGGGCAATCAGCCCCAGCATTTT

cdr3_length: 16
j_call: TRBJ2-3
clone_size: NA
v_call: TRBV18
d_call: TRBD1
cdr3_aa: CASSLLGQGGTDTQYF
cdr3_nt: TGTGCCAGCTCCCTCTTAGGACAGGGTGGCACAGATACGCAGTATTTT

cdr3_length: 16
j_call: TRBJ2-1
clone_size: NA
v_call: TRBV4-1
d_call: NA
cdr3_aa: CASSQGGRGPFNEQFF
cdr3_nt: TGCGCCAGCAGCCAAGGCGGAAGGGGTCCCTTTAATGAGCAGTTCTTC

cdr3_length: 13
j_call: TRBJ2-5
clone_size: NA
v_call: TRBV29-1
d_call: TRBD2
cdr3_aa: CSVESGRVQTQYF
cdr3_nt: TGCAGCGTTGAAAGCGGGAGGGTCCAGACCCAGTACTTC

cdr3_length: 13
j_call: TRBJ2-7
clone_size: once
v_call: TRBV27
d_call: NA
cdr3_aa: CASSWARPYEQYF
cdr3_nt: TGTGCCAGCAGTTGGGCCCGACCCTACGAGCAGTACTTC

cdr3_length: 15
j_call: TRBJ1-3
clone_size: NA
v_call: TRBV6-5
d_call: NA
cdr3_aa: CASIKPGTSGNTIYF
cdr3_nt: TGTGCCAGCATTAAGCCCGGGACAAGTGGAAACACCATATATTTT

cdr3_length: 15
j_call: TRBJ2-3
clone_size: NA
v_call: TRBV7-2
d_call: NA
cdr3_aa: CASSFLRSSTDTQYF
cdr3_nt: TGTGCCAGCAGCTTTTTGCGGTCTAGCACAGATACGCAGTATTTT

cdr3_length: 17
j_call: TRBJ2-2
clone_size: many
v_call: TRBV4-1
d_call: NA
cdr3_aa: CASSQIWGLMGTGELFF
cdr3_nt: TGCGCCAGCAGCCAGATTTGGGGACTTATGGGCACCGGGGAGCTGTTTTTT

cdr3_length: 15
j_call: TRBJ1-4
clone_size: few
v_call: TRBV15
d_call: TRBD1
cdr3_aa: CATSARDRAYEKLFF
cdr3_nt: TGTGCCACCAGCGCCCGGGACAGGGCTTATGAAAAACTGTTTTTT

cdr3_length: 14
j_call: TRBJ2-5
clone_size: few
v_call: TRBV28
d_call: NA
cdr3_aa: CASRFLGFQETQYF
cdr3_nt: TGTGCCAGCAGGTTCTTGGGCTTCCAAGAGACCCAGTACTTC

cdr3_length: 19
j_call: TRBJ2-6
clone_size: NA
v_call: TRBV11-3
d_call: TRBD1
cdr3_aa: CASSLGRDRAFSGANVLTF
cdr3_nt: TGTGCCAGCAGCTTGGGACGGGACAGGGCTTTCTCTGGGGCCAACGTCCTGACTTTC

cdr3_length: 14
j_call: TRBJ1-1
clone_size: once
v_call: TRBV5-1
d_call: TRBD1
cdr3_aa: CASSPGQPNTEAFF
cdr3_nt: TGCGCCAGCAGCCCGGGACAGCCGAACACTGAAGCTTTCTTT

cdr3_length: 14
j_call: TRBJ2-7
clone_size: NA
v_call: TRBV6-2/TRBV6-3
d_call: NA
cdr3_aa: CASSADRSDDEQYF
cdr3_nt: TGTGCCAGCAGCGCAGACAGGTCGGATGACGAGCAGTACTTC

cdr3_length: 14
j_call: TRBJ2-2
clone_size: NA
v_call: TRBV6-4
d_call: TRBD1
cdr3_aa: CASSQTGGTGELFF
cdr3_nt: TGTGCCAGCAGTCAGACAGGGGGGACCGGGGAGCTGTTTTTT

cdr3_length: 13
j_call: TRBJ2-4
clone_size: NA
v_call: TRBV28
d_call: NA
cdr3_aa: CASSFLPKNIQYF
cdr3_nt: TGTGCCAGCAGTTTTCTTCCCAAAAACATTCAGTACTTC

cdr3_length: 15
j_call: TRBJ2-5
clone_size: NA
v_call: TRBV7-2
d_call: TRBD1
cdr3_aa: CAIIWGQGLWETQYF
cdr3_nt: TGTGCCATCATTTGGGGACAGGGCCTTTGGGAGACCCAGTACTTC

cdr3_length: 15
j_call: TRBJ1-4
clone_size: NA
v_call: TRBV7-2
d_call: NA
cdr3_aa: CASSSTGLTNEKLFF
cdr3_nt: TGTGCCAGCAGCTCTACAGGGCTCACTAATGAAAAACTGTTTTTT

cdr3_length: 14
j_call: TRBJ1-2
clone_size: NA
v_call: TRBV7-9
d_call: NA
cdr3_aa: CASSLEGTGLSYTF
cdr3_nt: TGTGCCAGCAGCTTAGAAGGTACAGGGCTGAGCTACACCTTC

cdr3_length: 16
j_call: TRBJ2-2
clone_size: NA
v_call: TRBV3-1/TRBV3-2
d_call: TRBD2
cdr3_aa: CASSQVVAGSTGELFF
cdr3_nt: TGTGCCAGCAGCCAAGTTGTAGCGGGAAGCACCGGGGAGCTGTTTTTT

cdr3_length: 16
j_call: TRBJ2-7
clone_size: NA
v_call: TRBV11-3
d_call: NA
cdr3_aa: CASSFSGTRGPGEQYF
cdr3_nt: TGTGCCAGCAGCTTCTCCGGGACTAGGGGGCCGGGAGAGCAGTACTTC

cdr3_length: 14
j_call: TRBJ2-3
clone_size: NA
v_call: TRBV21-1
d_call: NA
cdr3_aa: CASSTRQITDTQYF
cdr3_nt: TGTGCCAGCAGCACCCGACAAATCACAGATACGCAGTATTTT

cdr3_length: 16
j_call: TRBJ2-1
clone_size: once
v_call: TRBV27
d_call: NA
cdr3_aa: CASSSRSGVSYNEQFF
cdr3_nt: TGTGCCAGCAGTTCACGATCGGGGGTCTCCTACAATGAGCAGTTCTTC

cdr3_length: 18
j_call: TRBJ2-1
clone_size: once
v_call: TRBV4-3
d_call: TRBD1
cdr3_aa: CASSQELMGQPSYNEQFF
cdr3_nt: TGCGCCAGCAGCCAAGAATTAATGGGACAGCCGTCCTACAATGAGCAGTTCTTC

cdr3_length: 13
j_call: TRBJ2-3
clone_size: NA
v_call: TRBV7-2
d_call: NA
cdr3_aa: CASSSLAGDPQYF
cdr3_nt: TGTGCCAGCAGCTCACTCGCCGGGGATCCGCAGTATTTT

cdr3_length: 13
j_call: TRBJ1-1
clone_size: NA
v_call: TRBV29-1
d_call: TRBD1
cdr3_aa: CSERQGRVTEAFF
cdr3_nt: TGCAGCGAGAGACAGGGCAGGGTCACTGAAGCTTTCTTT

cdr3_length: 14
j_call: TRBJ1-1
clone_size: few
v_call: TRBV20-1
d_call: NA
cdr3_aa: CSASTGGLYTEAFF
cdr3_nt: TGCAGTGCTAGTACCGGGGGGCTTTACACTGAAGCTTTCTTT

cdr3_length: 13
j_call: TRBJ1-2
clone_size: once
v_call: TRBV6-2/TRBV6-3
d_call: NA
cdr3_aa: CASSYVTNYGYTF
cdr3_nt: TGTGCCAGCAGTTACGTCACTAACTATGGCTACACCTTC

cdr3_length: 14
j_call: TRBJ2-7
clone_size: NA
v_call: TRBV19
d_call: TRBD2
cdr3_aa: CASSMGRDVGEQYF
cdr3_nt: TGTGCCAGTAGTATGGGGAGGGACGTGGGCGAGCAGTACTTC

cdr3_length: 13
j_call: TRBJ1-4
clone_size: NA
v_call: TRBV13
d_call: NA
cdr3_aa: CASSGQSNEKLFF
cdr3_nt: TGTGCCAGCAGCGGACAGTCTAATGAAAAACTGTTTTTT

cdr3_length: 16
j_call: TRBJ2-7
clone_size: few
v_call: TRBV7-9
d_call: NA
cdr3_aa: CASSLAEGEGTYEQYF
cdr3_nt: TGTGCCAGCAGCTTAGCAGAGGGAGAAGGCACTTACGAGCAGTACTTC

cdr3_length: 17
j_call: TRBJ2-1
clone_size: NA
v_call: TRBV2
d_call: TRBD1
cdr3_aa: CASSEKEPGQGNGEQFF
cdr3_nt: TGTGCCAGCAGTGAAAAAGAACCGGGACAGGGGAACGGTGAGCAGTTCTTC

cdr3_length: 15
j_call: TRBJ2-7
clone_size: NA
v_call: TRBV4-1
d_call: TRBD1
cdr3_aa: CASSQDRGPGYEQYF
cdr3_nt: TGCGCCAGCAGCCAAGACAGGGGGCCGGGTTACGAGCAGTACTTC

cdr3_length: 17
j_call: TRBJ2-2
clone_size: NA
v_call: TRBV14
d_call: NA
cdr3_aa: CASSQDLERVGTGELFF
cdr3_nt: TGTGCCAGCAGCCAAGATTTGGAGAGAGTAGGAACCGGGGAGCTGTTTTTT

cdr3_length: 18
j_call: TRBJ2-7
clone_size: NA
v_call: TRBV7-2
d_call: TRBD2
cdr3_aa: CASSLALLGWGRGPEQYF
cdr3_nt: TGTGCCAGCAGCTTAGCGCTCCTCGGATGGGGGAGGGGTCCCGAGCAGTACTTC

cdr3_length: 13
j_call: TRBJ1-2
clone_size: NA
v_call: TRBV2
d_call: TRBD1
cdr3_aa: CASSGDRGDGYTF
cdr3_nt: TGTGCCAGCAGTGGGGACAGGGGCGACGGCTACACCTTC

cdr3_length: 17
j_call: TRBJ2-1
clone_size: NA
v_call: TRBV7-8
d_call: TRBD2
cdr3_aa: CASSSRLAGVVYNEQFF
cdr3_nt: TGTGCCAGCAGCTCTAGACTAGCGGGAGTAGTATACAATGAGCAGTTCTTC

cdr3_length: 14
j_call: TRBJ1-1
clone_size: NA
v_call: TRBV30
d_call: TRBD1
cdr3_aa: CAWKLGQGGTEAFF
cdr3_nt: TGTGCCTGGAAACTCGGACAGGGAGGCACTGAAGCTTTCTTT

cdr3_length: 15
j_call: TRBJ2-7
clone_size: NA
v_call: TRBV6-2/TRBV6-3
d_call: TRBD2
cdr3_aa: CATTPWGGNSYEQYF
cdr3_nt: TGTGCCACCACCCCATGGGGGGGGAACTCCTACGAGCAGTACTTC

cdr3_length: 15
j_call: TRBJ2-7
clone_size: NA
v_call: TRBV6-1
d_call: TRBD1
cdr3_aa: CASSEGDSWSYEQYF
cdr3_nt: TGTGCCAGCAGTGAAGGGGACAGTTGGTCCTACGAGCAGTACTTC

cdr3_length: 16
j_call: TRBJ2-1
clone_size: NA
v_call: TRBV7-6
d_call: TRBD2
cdr3_aa: CASSLAVVAGVNEQFF
cdr3_nt: TGTGCCAGCAGCTTAGCGGTAGTAGCGGGAGTAAATGAGCAGTTCTTC

cdr3_length: 14
j_call: TRBJ1-1
clone_size: NA
v_call: TRBV28
d_call: NA
cdr3_aa: CASSTLRGFTEAFF
cdr3_nt: TGTGCCAGCAGTACCTTACGGGGGTTCACTGAAGCTTTCTTT

cdr3_length: 15
j_call: TRBJ1-2
clone_size: once
v_call: TRBV27
d_call: TRBD1
cdr3_aa: CASSWDRAVTSGYTF
cdr3_nt: TGTGCCAGCAGTTGGGACAGGGCGGTGACGTCTGGCTACACCTTC

cdr3_length: 11
j_call: TRBJ2-3
clone_size: NA
v_call: TRBV7-2
d_call: NA
cdr3_aa: CASEGADTQYF
cdr3_nt: TGTGCCAGCGAGGGCGCAGATACGCAGTATTTT

cdr3_length: 15
j_call: TRBJ2-7
clone_size: NA
v_call: TRBV3-1/TRBV3-2
d_call: TRBD2
cdr3_aa: CASSQDRGGAYEQYF
cdr3_nt: TGTGCCAGCAGCCAAGATCGGGGGGGAGCCTACGAGCAGTACTTC

cdr3_length: 17
j_call: TRBJ1-2
clone_size: NA
v_call: TRBV4-1
d_call: NA
cdr3_aa: CASSQPTRGQREDGYTF
cdr3_nt: TGCGCCAGCAGCCAACCGACTCGAGGGCAGCGGGAGGATGGCTACACCTTC

cdr3_length: 15
j_call: TRBJ2-7
clone_size: once
v_call: TRBV5-1
d_call: NA
cdr3_aa: CASSLEGVSSYEQYF
cdr3_nt: TGCGCCAGCAGCTTGGAGGGGGTCAGCTCCTACGAGCAGTACTTC

cdr3_length: 12
j_call: TRBJ2-7
clone_size: few
v_call: TRBV29-1
d_call: TRBD1
cdr3_aa: CSVYPTGGEQYF
cdr3_nt: TGCAGCGTTTATCCGACAGGGGGCGAGCAGTACTTC

cdr3_length: 14
j_call: TRBJ2-1
clone_size: NA
v_call: TRBV27
d_call: NA
cdr3_aa: CASSLLAGAGEQFF
cdr3_nt: TGTGCCAGCAGTTTACTGGCGGGGGCAGGTGAGCAGTTCTTC